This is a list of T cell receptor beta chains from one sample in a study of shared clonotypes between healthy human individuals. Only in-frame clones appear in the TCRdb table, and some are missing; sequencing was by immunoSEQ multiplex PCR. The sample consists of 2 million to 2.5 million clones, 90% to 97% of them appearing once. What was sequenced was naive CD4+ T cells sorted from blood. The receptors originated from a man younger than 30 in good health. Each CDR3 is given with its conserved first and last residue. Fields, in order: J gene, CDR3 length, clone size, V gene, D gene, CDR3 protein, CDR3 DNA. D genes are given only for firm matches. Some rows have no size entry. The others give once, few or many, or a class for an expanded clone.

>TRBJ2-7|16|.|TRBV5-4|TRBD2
CASSPGGLADSYEQYF
TGTGCCAGCAGCCCGGGAGGACTAGCGGACTCCTACGAGCAGTACTTC
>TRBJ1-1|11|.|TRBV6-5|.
CASSLPTEAFF
TGTGCCAGCAGTCTTCCCACTGAAGCTTTCTTT
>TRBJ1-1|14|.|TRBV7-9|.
CASSLTYPSDGAFF
TGTGCCAGCAGCTTAACCTATCCATCGGACGGTGCTTTCTTT
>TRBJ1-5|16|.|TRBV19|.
CASSRQGLNSNQPQHF
TGTGCCAGTAGTAGGCAGGGCCTAAATAGCAATCAGCCCCAGCATTTT
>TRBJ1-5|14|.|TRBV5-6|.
CASSMDRSNQPQHF
TGTGCCAGCAGCATGGACAGAAGCAATCAGCCCCAGCATTTT
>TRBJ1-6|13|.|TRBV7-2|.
CASSSYRDSPLHF
TGTGCCAGCAGCTCCTACAGAGATTCACCCCTCCACTTT
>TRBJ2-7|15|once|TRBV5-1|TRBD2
CASSLRASGSYEQYF
TGCGCCAGCAGCTTGCGGGCTAGCGGTTCCTACGAGCAGTACTTC
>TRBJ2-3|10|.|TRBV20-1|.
CSAPRGPQYF
TGCAGTGCCCCCCGAGGACCGCAGTATTTT
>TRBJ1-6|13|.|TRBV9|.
CASSVGEASPLHF
TGTGCCAGCAGCGTCGGGGAGGCTTCACCCCTCCACTTT
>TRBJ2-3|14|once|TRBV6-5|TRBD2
CASSSGGRTDTQYF
TGTGCCAGCAGTAGCGGGGGGCGGACAGATACGCAGTATTTT
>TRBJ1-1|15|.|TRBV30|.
CAWSSSGGMNTEAFF
TGTGCCTGGAGTAGCTCGGGAGGGATGAACACTGAAGCTTTCTTT
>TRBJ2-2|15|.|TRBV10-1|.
CASSRVQGGTGELFF
TGCGCCAGCAGCCGGGTCCAAGGGGGCACCGGGGAGCTGTTTTTT
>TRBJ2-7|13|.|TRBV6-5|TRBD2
CASSRGGGSEQYF
TGTGCCAGCAGTCGGGGGGGTGGAAGCGAGCAGTACTTC
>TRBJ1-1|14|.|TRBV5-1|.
CASSWGSENTEAFF
TGCGCCAGCAGCTGGGGGTCGGAGAACACTGAAGCTTTCTTT
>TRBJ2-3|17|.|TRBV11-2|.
CASSLVRGAGAVDTQYF
TGTGCCAGCAGCTTAGTTCGAGGGGCGGGGGCCGTAGATACGCAGTATTTT
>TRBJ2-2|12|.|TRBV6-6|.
CASSSNTGELFF
TGTGCCAGCAGCTCGAACACCGGGGAGCTGTTTTTT
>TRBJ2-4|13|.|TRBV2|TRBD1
CASSEDRIDIQYF
TGTGCCAGCAGTGAGGACAGGATCGACATTCAGTACTTC
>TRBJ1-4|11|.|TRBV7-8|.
CASSWGEKLFF
TGTGCCAGCAGCTGGGGTGAAAAACTGTTTTTT
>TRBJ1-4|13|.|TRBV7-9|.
CASSFAGNEKLFF
TGTGCCAGCAGCTTCGCAGGGAATGAAAAACTGTTTTTT
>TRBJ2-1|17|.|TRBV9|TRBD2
CASSPHLISGRGNEQFF
TGTGCCAGCAGCCCCCACCTGATTAGCGGGAGAGGCAATGAGCAGTTCTTC
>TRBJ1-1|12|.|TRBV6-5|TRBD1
CASSYTQGAAFF
TGTGCCAGCAGTTACACACAGGGGGCCGCTTTCTTT
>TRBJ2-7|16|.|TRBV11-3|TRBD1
CASSLDQGALTREQYF
TGTGCCAGCAGCTTAGATCAGGGGGCGCTGACTCGCGAGCAGTACTTC
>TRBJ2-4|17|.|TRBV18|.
CASSPLSSGLAKNIQYF
TGTGCCAGCTCACCACTCAGCAGCGGACTAGCCAAAAACATTCAGTACTTC
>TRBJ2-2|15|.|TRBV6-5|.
CASSYRGKTTGELFF
TGTGCCAGCAGTTACCGCGGGAAAACCACCGGGGAGCTGTTTTTT
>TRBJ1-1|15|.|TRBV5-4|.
CASSLVNQGETEAFF
TGTGCCAGCAGCTTGGTCAATCAGGGCGAGACTGAAGCTTTCTTT
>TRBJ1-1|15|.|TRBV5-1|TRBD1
CASSLLGQENTEAFF
TGCGCCAGCAGCCTCCTGGGACAGGAGAACACTGAAGCTTTCTTT
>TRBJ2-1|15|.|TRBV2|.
CASKQDPSRRNEQFF
TGTGCCAGCAAACAGGACCCCTCGCGTCGGAATGAGCAGTTCTTC